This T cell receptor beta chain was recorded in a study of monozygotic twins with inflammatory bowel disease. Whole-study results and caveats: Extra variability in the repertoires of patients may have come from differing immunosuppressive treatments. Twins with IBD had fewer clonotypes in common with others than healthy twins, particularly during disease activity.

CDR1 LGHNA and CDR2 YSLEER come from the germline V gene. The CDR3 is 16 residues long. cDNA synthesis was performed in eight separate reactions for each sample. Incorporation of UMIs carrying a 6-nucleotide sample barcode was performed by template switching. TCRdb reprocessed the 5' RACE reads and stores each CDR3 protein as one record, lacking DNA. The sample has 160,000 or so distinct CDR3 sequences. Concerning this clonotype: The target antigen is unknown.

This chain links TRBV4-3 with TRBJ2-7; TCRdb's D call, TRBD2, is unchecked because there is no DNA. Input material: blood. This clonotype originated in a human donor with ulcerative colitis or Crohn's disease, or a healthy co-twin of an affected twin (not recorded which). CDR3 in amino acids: CASSQGTSGVTYEQYF.